The entry below gives a single T cell receptor beta chain sequence along with its context. There is no known antigen for this receptor. Within one base of it there is no much larger clone, and no base qualities were kept. The immunoSEQ Assay was used to sequence TCRbeta CDR3 regions. After extraction, genomic DNA underwent amplification by bias-controlled multiplex PCR, followed by high-throughput sequencing. As for the original processing: Collapsing and filtering of sequences were performed to quantify the absolute abundance of each unique TCRbeta CDR3 region. T cell fraction was estimated by normalization of TCRbeta template counts to usable DNA, with usable DNA being measured through amplification of reference genes present in all nucleated cells. Repertoire TCRs were annotated as SARS-CoV-2-specific by exact matching of V gene, CDR3 amino acid sequence and J gene to a known reactive TCR set. The reference SARS-CoV-2 TCR set came from MIRA and was filtered for enrichment in COVID-19-positive ImmuneCODE repertoires, removing public or cross-reactive TCRs. Using the MIRA antigens, annotated TCRs were further analysed by specific ORF or by position within an ORF. Breadth was defined as the number of annotated unique rearrangements divided by the total number of unique productive rearrangements, and depth was defined as the summed frequency of the annotated unique rearrangements. Two-sided Wilcoxon rank-sum tests were applied when comparing TCR breadth between groups. TCRdb holds this immuneACCESS table with in-frame rearrangements only. Some clones are missing; in checked studies, unresolved V genes explain under half, and the rest has no known cause. From that table come the V and J calls and clone size; the DNA was used to work out D and trimming. The table for this sample lists more than 150,000 clones; around 88% of them were counted only once. The ten biggest clones cover 5.9% of the sample.

The CDR3 measures 15 amino acids from cysteine to phenylalanine. Solely the CDR3 DNA is kept, with 45 bases framed from the first base. CDR1 and CDR2 are read off the germline V gene as SNHLY and FYNNEI. V ends up 7 bases short and J 9 bases short, with an unmatched junction base count of 8. These data come from a study of Ad26.COV2.S vaccination and SARS-CoV-2 variants (dated by TCRdb to about 2021). Notes on the research overall: The specificity and breadth of SARS-CoV-2-reactive T cell receptors after Ad26.COV2.S vaccination were assessed by TCRbeta repertoire sequencing. The TCR-sequenced set comprised approximately 30 samples: 19 Ad26.COV2.S vaccine recipients, 5 placebo recipients and 8 SARS-CoV-2 convalescent individuals. What the work shows at the level of the full study, not this receptor alone: After vaccination, substantial breadth of spike-specific CD8+ and CD4+ T cell responses was reported. Comparable non-spike TCR breadth was observed between vaccine and placebo recipients, consistent with only spike being contained in the vaccine. Compared with placebo recipients, Ad26.COV2.S recipients showed higher spike-specific TCR breadth (P = 0.0014). The authors noted that total T cell responses may have been underestimated by the TCR breadth and depth analyses.

Sample time point, as interpreted from the label and publication: individuals recovered from natural SARS-CoV-2 infection. The clonotype originates from a human donor who had recovered from COVID-19. The source material was peripheral blood, sampled after recovery from COVID-19. The V gene is TRBV2 and the J gene is TRBJ2-1, with 14 bases in between that match TRBD2. The DNA sequence follows: TGTGCCAGCAAGCCGGGACTAGCGGGGGTGGGTGAGCAGTTCTTC. This sequence encodes CASKPGLAGVGEQFF.